Reported below is one T cell receptor (beta chain). Here immunoSEQ multiplex PCR was the method, and the copy in TCRdb shows in-frame clones only, minus some. The table includes under 110,000 clones, around 85% detected once. From germline, CDR1 is SEHNR and CDR2 FQNEAQ (reference sequence). This CDR3 has 19 residues. The V and J ends lost 3 bases and 6 bases, in that order; junction bases with no gene match: 15. This sample was taken from a study of blood T cell repertoires in COVID-19. Study information: From T cells, B-cell-depleted T cells, or PBMCs came the material, which was cDNA or gDNA.

The clonotype was recovered from a woman in her 70s with active or convalescent COVID-19. Sequenced material: peripheral blood. The chain recombines TRBV7-9 with TRBJ2-3, with 13 bases aligning to TRBD2. Written as DNA, the CDR3 is TGTGCCAGCAGCTTGACTAGCGGGAGGCGGTCGCGGCTGCAGGATACGCAGTATTTT. Its translation is CASSLTSGRRSRLQDTQYF.